This TCR beta chain emerged from a study of cytotoxic CD8 clonotypes in ibrutinib-treated CLL. Looking at the study overall: Roughly 10 relapsed/refractory, some 16 treatment-naive; around 18 IGHV unmutated. Outcomes included approximately 25 partial and 2 complete responses; after median about 68 months, approximately 14 stayed remitted and about twelve progressed. Response samples were taken after a median about 12 months of treatment, range 6 to 36. Sequenced samples delivered averages of 255,043 productive templates and 75,000 to 95,000 productive rearrangements.

The table came from immunoSEQ multiplex PCR; TCRdb's copy has only in-frame clones and leaves some out. The sample has around 91,000 clones; more than 70% are singletons. The ends were cut back, 5 bases at V and 7 bases at J, with 9 bases in the middle. The CDR3 consists of 12 residues. CDR1 is MNHNY, CDR2 SVGAGI, per germline (reference sequence). The specimen was PBMCs, collected before ibrutinib treatment. The chain links TRBV6-6 to TRBJ2-1; no definite D call. The TCR comes from a human donor with chronic lymphocytic leukemia. CDR3 sequence (DNA): TGTGCCAGCAGTCAAGGACCAAATGAGCAGTTCTTC. Translated, it gives CASSQGPNEQFF.